One T cell receptor beta chain is described in this entry. Its antigen remains unidentified. Germline values: CDR1 SEHNR, CDR2 FQNEAQ (reference sequence). This CDR3 comprises 18 residues. The germline V and J ends were trimmed by 1 base and 6 bases, with 24 bases remaining between them. The data belong to a study of CD8+CD57+ T cells in acquired aplastic anemia. Study as a whole: About 3 ug was the average amount of DNA from sorted CD4+ and CD8+ cells.

Both TCR beta VDJ combination and CDR3 sequence profiling were carried out. Genomic DNA was the template for this profiling. TCRdb re-called the reads with MiXCR, one entry per CDR3 protein. The sample contains 200,000 or so distinct CDR3 sequences, around three fifths of which appear only once. Study-level results: Fewer than 35 sequences, all CD8+ CDR3, were shared between patients and controls. A significant difference in CD8+ Simpson's diversity between patients and controls was not found.

The V call is TRBV7-9, the J call TRBJ1-2, with D maybe TRBD1 (6 bases). This TCR came from a human donor with severe aplastic anemia or a healthy control (not recorded which). Sample: sorted CD4+, CD8+, or CD8+CD57+ T cells (not recorded which) from PBMCs. As DNA, the CDR3 is TGTGCCAGCAGCTTAGTTGTTCGCTCCGGGGGGCAATGGGATGGCTACACCTTC. This codes for CASSLVVRSGGQWDGYTF.